This entry lists 9 T cell receptor beta chains sequenced from one sample in a study of cytomegalovirus exposure and HLA in healthy donors. Primers: 60 Vbeta forward and 13 Jbeta reverse. Sequenced by immunoSEQ multiplex PCR; TCRdb stores in-frame clones only, minus some. The sample carries just under 95,000 clones, roughly 80% recorded once. Sequencing was performed on PBMCs. The receptors here all came from a man aged 50-60 years in good health and CMV-seropositive.

This chain connects TRBV18 to TRBJ1-1; a weak D match, TRBD1 (5 bases). Germline CDR1 and CDR2: KGHSH and LQKENI. This CDR3 has 13 amino acids. V was cut by 6 bases and J by 3 bases, with 11 bases left in between. CDR3 DNA sequence: TGTGCCAGCTCGTTCGGGGGTGACACTGAAGCTTTCTTT. Translating gives CASSFGGDTEAFF.

The V gene is TRBV9, the J gene TRBJ2-5, with D possibly matching TRBD2 (5 bases). V shed 4 bases and J shed 4 bases, with 11 bases lying between them. The CDR3 is 13 amino acids. Germline assignment: CDR1 SGDLS and CDR2 YYNGEE. CDR3 protein: CASSSYGGETQYF. The DNA of the CDR3 is TGTGCCAGCAGCTCGTATGGAGGAGAGACCCAGTACTTC.

About this clone: Compared with germline, one end of the junction differs, possibly owing to a read error. This sequence joins TRBV18 and TRBJ1-5; 7 bases are a match to TRBD1. The CDR3 contains 17 residues. Per germline, CDR1 KGHSH and CDR2 LQKENI. Here the CDR3 reads CASSPRGGGYSNQPQNF. The DNA of the CDR3 is TGTGCCAGCTCACCACGAGGGGGCGGGTACAGTAATCAGCCCCAGAATTTT.

This clone was detected only a few times. The chain carries TRBV4-2 and TRBJ2-5, with TRBD2 as a possible D gene (7 bases). The CDR3 runs to 17 residues. CDR1 is LGHNA and CDR2 is YNFKEQ in the germline V gene. V dropped 1 base and J dropped 5 bases, with 20 bases sitting between them. The CDR3 region is CASSQGGGGGARETQYF. CDR3 sequence (DNA): TGTGCCAGCAGCCAAGGCGGCGGTGGGGGGGCCCGGGAGACCCAGTACTTC.

This clone turned up a few times. V gene TRBV5-1 combines with J gene TRBJ1-5; 8 nucleotides line up with TRBD1. The germline V gene has CDR1 SGHRS and CDR2 YFSETQ. The CDR3 extends over 15 amino acids. V gave up 4 bases and J gave up 4 bases; unmatched junction bases: 7. DNA for the CDR3: TGCGCCAGCAGCCCAGGGACAGGACCAAATCAGCCCCAGCATTTT. This encodes CASSPGTGPNQPQHF.

The chain joins TRBV7-9 to TRBJ1-1, with 10 bases lining up with TRBD1. V lost 5 bases and J lost 5; bases outside the gene matches: 14. The germline V gene encodes CDR1 SEHNR and CDR2 FQNEAQ (reference sequence). The CDR3 length is 17 residues. The CDR3 loop is CASSQGGGQGGRTEAFF. DNA for the CDR3: TGTGCCAGCAGCCAGGGGGGAGGACAGGGGGGACGAACTGAAGCTTTCTTT.

The chain couples TRBV6-6 to TRBJ1-4; D possibly corresponds to TRBD1 (5 bases). From germline, CDR1 is MNHNY and CDR2 SVGAGI (reference sequence). V shed 5 bases and J shed 4 bases, with 8 bases lying between them. The CDR3 is made up of 13 amino acids. The CDR3 bases are TGTGCCAGCAGTCCAGGGTTTAATGAAAAACTGTTTTTT. It encodes CASSPGFNEKLFF.

V is TRBV10-2 and J is TRBJ2-5; 7 positions match TRBD1. From germline, CDR1 is WSHSY and CDR2 SAAADI. The CDR3 runs 14 residues. The J segment lost 1 base and the V segment lost 5 bases, leaving 4 bases of the junction unmatched. CDR3: CASSLRDSQETQYF. CDR3 nucleotides: TGCGCCAGCAGTCTTAGGGACAGCCAAGAGACCCAGTACTTC.

The gene calls are TRBV10-1 and TRBJ1-6; TRBD1 aligns across 7 bases. Germline values: CDR1 WNHNN, CDR2 SYGVQD (reference sequence). Germline trimming cut 11 bases from V and 9 bases from J; bases unmatched to any gene: 7. This CDR3 has 12 amino acids. The CDR3: CARMRGRSPLHF. CDR3 nucleotide sequence: TGCGCCCGAATGAGGGGGCGTTCACCCCTCCACTTT.